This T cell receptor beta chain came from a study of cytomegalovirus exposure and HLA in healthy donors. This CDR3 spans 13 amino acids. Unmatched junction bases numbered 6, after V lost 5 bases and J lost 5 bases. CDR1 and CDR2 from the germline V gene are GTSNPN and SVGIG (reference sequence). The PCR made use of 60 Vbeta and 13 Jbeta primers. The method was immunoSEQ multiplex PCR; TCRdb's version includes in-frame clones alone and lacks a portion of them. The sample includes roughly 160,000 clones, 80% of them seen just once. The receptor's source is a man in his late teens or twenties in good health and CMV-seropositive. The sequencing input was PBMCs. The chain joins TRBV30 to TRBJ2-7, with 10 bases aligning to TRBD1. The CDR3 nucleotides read TGTGCCTGGGATGGACAGGGGGTGGACGAGCAGTACTTC. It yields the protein CAWDGQGVDEQYF.